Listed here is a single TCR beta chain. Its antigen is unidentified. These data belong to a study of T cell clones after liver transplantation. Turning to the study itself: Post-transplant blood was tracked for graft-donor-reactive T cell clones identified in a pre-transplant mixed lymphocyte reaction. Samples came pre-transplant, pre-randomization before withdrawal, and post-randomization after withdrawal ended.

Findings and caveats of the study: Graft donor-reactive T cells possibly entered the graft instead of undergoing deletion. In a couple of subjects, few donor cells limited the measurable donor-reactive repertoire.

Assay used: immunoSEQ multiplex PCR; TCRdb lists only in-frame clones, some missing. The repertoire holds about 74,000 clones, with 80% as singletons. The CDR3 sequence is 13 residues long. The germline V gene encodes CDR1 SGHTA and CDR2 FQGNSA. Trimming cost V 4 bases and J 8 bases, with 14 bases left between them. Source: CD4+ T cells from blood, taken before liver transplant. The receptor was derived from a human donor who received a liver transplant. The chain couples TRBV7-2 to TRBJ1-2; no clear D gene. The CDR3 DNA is TGTGCCAGCAGCTACCAATTGAGTTACGGCTACACCTTC. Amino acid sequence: CASSYQLSYGYTF.